This TCR beta chain was profiled in a study of T cell changes during pregnancy in multiple sclerosis. The CDR3 extends over 14 amino acids. Germline V lookup: CDR1 LGHNT, CDR2 FRNRAP. With 7 bases clipped from V and 7 bases from J, the junction kept 11 bases outside the gene matches. Sequencing was performed with immunoSEQ multiplex PCR; in TCRdb, only in-frame clones are kept and a portion is missing. The data show roughly 93,000 clones, roughly 90% seen once. Sequencing was performed on peripheral blood, taken before pregnancy. This sequence was found in a female donor with multiple sclerosis, enrolled in a pregnancy study. The rearrangement joins TRBV12-5 to TRBJ2-5; 8 nucleotides agree with TRBD1. The CDR3 is CASANFQGARTQYF. The CDR3, as DNA: TGTGCTAGTGCCAATTTCCAGGGGGCTAGGACCCAGTACTTC.